This TCR beta chain came from a study of technical replicates of blood from several donors (dated by TCRdb to about 2017). V is reduced by 2 bases and J by 5 bases, leaving a spacing of 6 bases between them. For CDR1 and CDR2, the germline V gene lists KGHSH and LQKENI. There are 12 amino acids in the CDR3, from cysteine to phenylalanine inclusive. The retained sequence is limited to the CDR3, 36 bases, with the frame set at the first base. Details on this clone: What antigen it recognizes has not been identified. The input lacks base qualities; no much larger clone sits a single base away.

The receptor library was made with the immunoSEQ multiplex PCR assay. TCRdb retrieved this table from immuneACCESS and kept in-frame rearrangements only. Not all clones are present; in checked studies, unresolved V genes account for under half, and no reason is known for the remainder. This sample comprises tens of thousands of clones, around 94% of them detected only once. The ten largest clones take up less than 0.3% of the sample. The clonotype comes from a human donor in good health. Input material: T cells isolated from PBMCs. The chain joins TRBV18 to TRBJ1-2, with no confident D gene call. Here the CDR3 is given as CASSPDTYGYTF. In nucleotide form, the sequence is TGTGCCAGCTCACCAGACACGTATGGCTACACCTTC. The reference TRBV18 and TRBJ1-2 proteins fill in what lies around the CDR3, so the full variable domain reads NAGVMQNPRHLVRRRGQEARLRCSPMKGHSHVYWYRQLPEEGLKFMVYLQKENIIDESGMPKERFSAEFPKEGPSILRIQQVVRGDSAAYFCASSPDTYGYTFGSGTRLTVV.